The clone carrying this TCR beta chain has only a few counts. Its cognate antigen is unknown. The cohort's ophthalmopathy patients, a group with duration under 3 months, had a Clinical Activity Score of at least 3 and a NOSPECS grade of at least 4. Every diagnosis used clinical symptoms, serum thyroxine and TRAb, thyroid ultrasound and orbital computed tomography. This record belongs to a study of T cells in Graves' hyperthyroidism and ophthalmopathy. The source material, RNA transcripts, was used to amplify TCR beta CDR3 regions. The HTBI primer set was used in a first-round RT-PCR of the TCR CDR3. TCRdb reprocessed the multiplex PCR reads with MiXCR, giving one entry per CDR3 protein. The sample holds 350,000 or so distinct CDR3 sequences, 15% to 20% seen once. Study-wide results and limits: Also found in blood were most expanded thyroid clonotypes above 0.001.

This CDR3 contains 10 residues. Per germline, CDR1 DFQATT and CDR2 SNEGSKA (reference sequence). V was trimmed by 7 bases and J by 1 base, leaving 4 bases between them. The clonotype comes from a middle-aged woman with Graves' ophthalmopathy. The sample was blood. V gene TRBV20-1 combines with J gene TRBJ2-5; D is uncertain. The CDR3 DNA follows: TGCAGTGTGGTCCAAGAGACCCAGTACTTC. This encodes CSVVQETQYF.